Below, 2 T cell receptor beta chains from the same sample are listed, as sequenced in a study of blood T cell repertoires in COVID-19. TCRdb's copy holds only in-frame clones and misses some; the assay was immunoSEQ multiplex PCR. The data show 80,000 to 100,000 clones, with 65% to 85% seen just once and nearly 4.5% held by the top ten. The specimen sequenced was peripheral blood. The source is a man aged 60 to 69 with acute or convalescent COVID-19.

The chain couples TRBV4-1 to TRBJ1-1; TRBD1 might be the D (5 bases). Germline values: CDR1 MGHRA, CDR2 YSYEKL. The CDR3 consists of 14 residues. Trimming removed 4 bases at V and 2 bases at J, with 11 bases between. Here the CDR3 reads CASSLRGKNTEAFF. CDR3 DNA sequence: TGCGCCAGCAGCCTAAGGGGAAAAAACACTGAAGCTTTCTTT.

V usage is TRBV5-1 and J usage is TRBJ2-2; TRBD2 agrees at 12 bases. Germline loops: CDR1 SGHRS, CDR2 YFSETQ. V shed 2 bases, J shed 0 bases, and the junction held 5 bases outside the gene matches. The CDR3 is 18 residues long. CDR3 in DNA: TGCGCCAGCAGCTTAAGGACTAGCGGGATCGCGAACACCGGGGAGCTGTTTTTT. Protein: CASSLRTSGIANTGELFF.